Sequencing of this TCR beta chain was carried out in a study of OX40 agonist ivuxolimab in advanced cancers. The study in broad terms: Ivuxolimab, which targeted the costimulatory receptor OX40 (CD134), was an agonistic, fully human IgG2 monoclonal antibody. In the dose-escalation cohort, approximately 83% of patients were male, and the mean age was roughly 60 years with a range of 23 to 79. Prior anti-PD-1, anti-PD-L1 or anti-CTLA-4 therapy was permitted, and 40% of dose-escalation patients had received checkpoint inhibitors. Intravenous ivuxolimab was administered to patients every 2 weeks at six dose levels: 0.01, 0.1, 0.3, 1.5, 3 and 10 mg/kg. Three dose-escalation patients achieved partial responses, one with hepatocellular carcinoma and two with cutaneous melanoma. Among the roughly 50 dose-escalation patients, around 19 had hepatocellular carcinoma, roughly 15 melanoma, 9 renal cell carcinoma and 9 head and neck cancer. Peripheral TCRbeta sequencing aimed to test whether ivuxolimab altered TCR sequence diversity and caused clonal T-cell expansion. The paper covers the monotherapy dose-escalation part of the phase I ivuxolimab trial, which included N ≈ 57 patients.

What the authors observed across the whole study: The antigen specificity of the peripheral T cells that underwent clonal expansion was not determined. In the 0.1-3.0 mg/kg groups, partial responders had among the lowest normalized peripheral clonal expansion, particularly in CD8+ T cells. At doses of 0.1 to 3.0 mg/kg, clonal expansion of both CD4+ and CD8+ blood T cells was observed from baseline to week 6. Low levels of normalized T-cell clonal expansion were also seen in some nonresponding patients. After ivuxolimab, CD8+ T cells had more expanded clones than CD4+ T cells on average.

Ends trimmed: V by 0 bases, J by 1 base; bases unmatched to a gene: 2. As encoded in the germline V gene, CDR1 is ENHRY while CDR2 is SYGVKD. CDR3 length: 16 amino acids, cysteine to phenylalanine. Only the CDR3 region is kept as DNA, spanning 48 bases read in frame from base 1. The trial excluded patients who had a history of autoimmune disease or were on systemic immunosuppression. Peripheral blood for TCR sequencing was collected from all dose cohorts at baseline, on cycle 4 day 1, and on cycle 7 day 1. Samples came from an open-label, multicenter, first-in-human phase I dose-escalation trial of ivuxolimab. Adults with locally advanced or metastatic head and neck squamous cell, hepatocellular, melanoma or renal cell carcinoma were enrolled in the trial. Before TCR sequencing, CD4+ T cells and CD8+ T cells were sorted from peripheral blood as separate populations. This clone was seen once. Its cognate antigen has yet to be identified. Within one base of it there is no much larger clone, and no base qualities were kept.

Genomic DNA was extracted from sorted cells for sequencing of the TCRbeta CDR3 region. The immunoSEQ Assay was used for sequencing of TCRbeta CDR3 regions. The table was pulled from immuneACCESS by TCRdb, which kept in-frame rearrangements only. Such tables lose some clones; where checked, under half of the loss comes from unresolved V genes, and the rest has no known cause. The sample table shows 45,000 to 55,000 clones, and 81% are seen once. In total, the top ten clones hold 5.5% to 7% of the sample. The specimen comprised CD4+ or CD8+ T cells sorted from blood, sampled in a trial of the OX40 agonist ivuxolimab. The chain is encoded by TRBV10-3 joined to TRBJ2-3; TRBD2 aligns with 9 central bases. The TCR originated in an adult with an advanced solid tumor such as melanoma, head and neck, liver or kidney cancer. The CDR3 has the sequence CAISESTSGRTDTQYF. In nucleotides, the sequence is TGTGCCATCAGTGAGTCGACTAGCGGCCGCACAGATACGCAGTATTTT.